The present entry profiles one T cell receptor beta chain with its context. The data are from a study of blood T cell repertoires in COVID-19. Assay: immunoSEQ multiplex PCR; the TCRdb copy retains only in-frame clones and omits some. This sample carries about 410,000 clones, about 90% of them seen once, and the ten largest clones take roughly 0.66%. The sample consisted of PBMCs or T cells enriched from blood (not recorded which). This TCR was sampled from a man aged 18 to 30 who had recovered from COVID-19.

CDR3 DNA: TGTGCCACCAGCAGAGATCAACAGGCAAGATCCCAGTACTTC. Amino acid sequence: CATSRDQQARSQYF. The chain links TRBV15 to TRBJ2-5; D may be TRBD1 (5 bases). This CDR3 has 14 residues. From germline, CDR1 is LNHNV and CDR2 YYDKDF (reference sequence). Trimming stripped 0 bases from V and 9 bases from J, with 14 bases between.